Following are 14 T cell receptor beta chains from one sample sequenced in a study of PD-1 blockade in mismatch repair-deficient tumors (dated by TCRdb to 2016 to 2017). What the time point label conveys for this sample: approximately 11-day in vitro stimulation with candidate neoantigen peptide 7. The library was produced with the immunoSEQ multiplex PCR assay. The table was pulled from immuneACCESS by TCRdb, which kept in-frame rearrangements only. Such tables lose some clones; where checked, under half of the loss comes from unresolved V genes, and the rest has no known cause. This sample is represented by some 9,000 clones; over 80% of them were singletons. The top ten clones comprise approximately 12% of the sample. Their target antigens are unknown. Sample: cells cultured in vitro, taken from a patient treated with pembrolizumab. These TCRs come from an adult with mismatch repair-deficient cancer.

CDR3 DNA sequence: TGTGCCAGCAGCTTAAGCTCCGGGACAGGGGGTGAAAAACTGTTTTTT. Amino acid sequence: CASSLSSGTGGEKLFF. This chain links TRBV7-9 with TRBJ1-4, with 11 bases aligning to TRBD1. The J segment lost 7 bases and the V segment lost 2 bases, leaving 6 bases of the junction unmatched. The CDR3 runs to 16 residues. Germline V gene lookup returns CDR1 SEHNR and CDR2 FQNEAQ (reference sequence).

This clone was seen only a few times. This chain connects TRBV27 to TRBJ1-2; TRBD1 is a possible D gene (6 bases). CDR1 is MNHEY, CDR2 SMNVEV, per germline (reference sequence). V gave up 3 bases and J gave up 8 bases, with 16 bases separating them. The CDR3 loop spans 14 amino acids. CDR3 sequence reads: CASSFLGTLGGYTF. The CDR3 DNA sequence: TGTGCCAGCAGTTTCCTCGGGACATTGGGAGGCTACACCTTC.

The V call is TRBV2, the J call TRBJ1-6, with D tentatively TRBD1 (6 bases). The CDR3 contains 13 residues. The germline V gene encodes CDR1 SNHLY and CDR2 FYNNEI. Trimming pared 3 bases from V and 10 bases from J, leaving 10 bases between. CDR3 amino acids: CASSDRGRSPLHF. The DNA for the CDR3 is TGTGCCAGCAGTGACAGGGGAAGATCACCCCTCCACTTT. Filled out from reference TRBV2 and TRBJ1-6, the complete variable domain reads EPEVTQTPSHQVTQMGQEVILRCVPISNHLYFYWYRQILGQKVEFLVSFYNNEISEKSEIFDDQFSVERPDGSNFTLKIRSTKLEDSAMYFCASSDRGRSPLHFGNGTRLTVT.

The rearrangement joins TRBV6-1 to TRBJ1-3; D is unclear. The CDR3 contains 15 residues. Trimming stripped 5 bases from V and 0 bases from J, with 11 bases between. Germline CDR1 is MNHNS and CDR2 is SASEGT. CDR3 nucleotides: TGTGCCAGCAGTCGCGACCGAACCTCTGGAAACACCATATATTTT. The encoded protein is CASSRDRTSGNTIYF.

This sequence joins TRBV27 and TRBJ2-1; 9 bases are shared with TRBD2. With V trimmed by 9 bases and J by 10 bases, 19 bases remained unmatched. The CDR3 length is 16 residues. Germline-derived CDR1 and CDR2 are MNHEY and SMNVEV (reference sequence). In DNA form, the CDR3 reads TGTGCCAGTTCTCCCCTGGGGACTAGCTCCGGGGTCGAGCAGTTCTTC. Protein sequence: CASSPLGTSSGVEQFF.

The chain employs TRBV28 and TRBJ2-1; D unclear. The CDR3 is 14 residues long. Germline CDR1 MDHEN, CDR2 SYDVKM. V was trimmed by 5 bases and J by 5 bases, leaving 13 bases between them. The CDR3: CASSASGRNNEQFF. DNA of the CDR3: TGTGCCAGCAGTGCTTCGGGCCGTAACAATGAGCAGTTCTTC.

The chain recombines TRBV9 with TRBJ2-3, with TRBD2 matching 9 bases. Germline CDR1 is SGDLS and CDR2 is YYNGEE. The V and J ends lost 4 bases and 6 bases, in that order; junction bases with no gene match: 9. CDR3 size: 15 residues. This CDR3 is CASSFAGGPGDTQYF. CDR3 in DNA: TGTGCCAGCAGCTTCGCGGGAGGGCCGGGGGATACGCAGTATTTT.

The rearrangement joins TRBV9 to TRBJ2-3, with D tentatively TRBD1 (6 bases). This CDR3 spans 14 amino acids. V was clipped by 0 bases and J by 6 bases, with 11 bases between them. Germline V CDR1 and CDR2: SGDLS, YYNGEE. Here the CDR3 DNA reads TGTGCCAGCAGCGTAGTGGGGGCTGGGGATACGCAGTATTTT. It translates to CASSVVGAGDTQYF.

The V gene is TRBV10-3, the J gene TRBJ2-3, with 12 bases identical to TRBD2. From germline, CDR1 is ENHRY and CDR2 SYGVKD. This CDR3 has 15 amino acids. The junction had 4 bases not matched to a gene; V was cut back by 6 bases and J by 3 bases. The CDR3 loop is CAIRGTSGLTDTQYF. The CDR3 DNA follows: TGTGCCATCAGGGGGACTAGCGGGCTAACAGATACGCAGTATTTT.

The V gene is TRBV15, the J gene TRBJ1-5; no clear D gene. Germline values: CDR1 LNHNV, CDR2 YYDKDF (reference sequence). The CDR3 is 15 amino acids. V was cut by 4 bases and J by 3 bases, with 13 bases left in between. CDR3 in amino acids: CATSTRSRINQPQHF. The DNA of the CDR3 is TGTGCCACCAGCACCCGGAGCCGGATCAATCAGCCCCAGCATTTT. The full variable domain, its missing parts supplied by reference TRBV15 and TRBJ1-5, is DAMVIQNPRYQVTQFGKPVTLSCSQTLNHNVMYWYQQKSSQAPKLLFHYYDKDFNNEADTPDNFQSRRPNTSFCFLDIRSPGLGDTAMYLCATSTRSRINQPQHFGDGTRLSIL.

The chain recombines TRBV15 with TRBJ2-7; D assignment may be TRBD1 or TRBD2 (6 bases each). Per the germline V gene, CDR1 is LNHNV and CDR2 is YYDKDF (reference sequence). The V end lost 1 base, the J end lost 5 bases, and 15 bases lay between the germline ends. The CDR3 totals 15 residues. CDR3 amino acids: CATSRGYREANEQYF. Written as DNA, the CDR3 is TGTGCCACCAGCAGAGGGTACAGGGAGGCTAACGAGCAGTACTTC.

The genes are TRBV11-2 and TRBJ2-2; TRBD2 might be the D (6 bases). With 5 bases removed from V and 8 bases from J, the gap between germline ends came to 15 bases. This CDR3 spans 14 amino acids. The germline V gene has CDR1 SGHAT and CDR2 FQNNGV. In DNA, the CDR3 is TGTGCCAGCAGCCCCCGACTAGTCGCGGGGGAGCTGTTTTTT. This codes for CASSPRLVAGELFF.

The chain employs TRBV7-9 and TRBJ1-5; D gene unclear. The CDR3 runs 14 residues. Germline assignment: CDR1 SEHNR and CDR2 FQNEAQ (reference sequence). Trimming shortened V by 3 bases and J by 1 base, and 7 bases separated the two germline ends. The CDR3 DNA follows: TGTGCCAGCAGCTTCAGGTCCAGCAATCAGCCCCAGCATTTT. Its translation is CASSFRSSNQPQHF.

This chain connects TRBV29-1 to TRBJ1-2, with D unresolved. Trimming took 4 bases from V and 1 from J, leaving 10 bases between them. The CDR3 sequence is 13 residues long. The V gene's germline CDR1 is SQVTM and CDR2 ANQGSEA. The CDR3 sequence is CSVGEVFNYGYTF. CDR3 in DNA: TGCAGCGTTGGGGAAGTCTTTAACTATGGCTACACCTTC.